Included here is one T cell receptor (beta chain) sequence, with context. The data derive from a study of blood T cell repertoires in COVID-19. Sequencing was performed with immunoSEQ multiplex PCR; in TCRdb, only in-frame clones are kept and a portion is missing. The sample lists approximately 250,000 clones, around 84% seen once, with 4.2% in the top ten. CDR1 and CDR2 (germline): MNHEY, SMNVEV (reference sequence). The CDR3 is 16 residues long. Trimming pared 6 bases from V and 5 bases from J, leaving 22 bases between. The chain recombines TRBV27 with TRBJ1-1; D unclear. The receptor was isolated from a man aged 60-69 years with acute or convalescent COVID-19. Material: peripheral blood. CDR3 amino acids: CASSPGRSLSATEAFF. CDR3 nucleotides: TGTGCCAGCAGCCCTGGCAGGTCTCTCTCGGCGACTGAAGCTTTCTTT.